The rows below give T cell receptor beta chains drawn from one sample of a study of tumor and adjacent non-tumor tissue in lung cancer. TCRdb re-called the multiplex PCR reads through MiXCR, storing one row per CDR3 protein. There are 200,000 or so distinct CDR3 sequences in the sample; 70% to 75% occur only once, and 25% lies in the top ten. Sample: lung tumor tissue. The receptors come from a man between 60 and 70 years old with non-small cell lung cancer. CDR3s include the opening cysteine and the closing phenylalanine or tryptophan. D genes are given only for firm matches. The size of a clone is reported for some rows only, either as once, few or many, or as a class for expanded clones.

D gene: TRBD2
J gene: TRBJ2-5
V gene: TRBV20-1
clone size: NA
CDR3 DNA: TGCAGTGCTAGAGCACCTCTAGCGGGGGGGGAGGCAGAGACCCAGTACTTC
CDR3 protein: CSARAPLAGGEAETQYF

D gene: TRBD2
J gene: TRBJ2-5
V gene: TRBV12-3/TRBV12-4
clone size: NA
CDR3 DNA: TGTACCAGTAGTTTAGGGAGCGGGGGGTACCAAGAGACCCAGTACTTC
CDR3 protein: CTSSLGSGGYQETQYF

D gene: TRBD1
J gene: TRBJ1-4
V gene: TRBV7-8
clone size: NA
CDR3 DNA: TGTGTCAGCAGCTTAGGCAGGGGGCGCCCCGGAAATGAAAAACTGTTTTTT
CDR3 protein: CVSSLGRGRPGNEKLFF

D gene: NA
J gene: TRBJ1-5
V gene: TRBV11-2
clone size: NA
CDR3 DNA: TGTGCCAGCAGCAACCAGGGTCAGCCCCATCATTTT
CDR3 protein: CASSNQGQPHHF

D gene: NA
J gene: TRBJ1-3
V gene: TRBV11-3
clone size: NA
CDR3 DNA: TGTGCCAGGAGCCCAGCAGGGACCTCAGGAAACACCATATATTTT
CDR3 protein: CARSPAGTSGNTIYF

D gene: NA
J gene: TRBJ2-5
V gene: TRBV6-5
clone size: few
CDR3 DNA: TGTGCCACCTCTCGTGGGGTAGTCGGCCAAGAGACCCAGTACTTC
CDR3 protein: CATSRGVVGQETQYF

D gene: NA
J gene: TRBJ1-1
V gene: TRBV29-1
clone size: many
CDR3 DNA: TGCAGCGGCGATGATCATATGAACACTGAAGCTTTCTTT
CDR3 protein: CSGDDHMNTEAFF

D gene: TRBD1
J gene: TRBJ2-2
V gene: TRBV11-2
clone size: NA
CDR3 DNA: TGTGCCAGCAGATCCGGACCGAACACAGGGGAGCTGCTGTTT
CDR3 protein: CASRSGPNTGELLF

D gene: NA
J gene: TRBJ1-6
V gene: TRBV20-1
clone size: NA
CDR3 DNA: TGCAGTGCTAGAGTCCCGCCAAGGGCGGATTCACCCCTCCACTTT
CDR3 protein: CSARVPPRADSPLHF

D gene: NA
J gene: TRBJ1-6
V gene: TRBV29-1
clone size: once
CDR3 DNA: TGCAGCGCCAACTTTGGGAAAGGGGTTCGTTCACCCATCCACTTT
CDR3 protein: CSANFGKGVRSPIHF

D gene: TRBD1
J gene: TRBJ1-1
V gene: TRBV11-3
clone size: NA
CDR3 DNA: TGTGCCAGTAGCACGCGGACAGGGGAAAACTTCATGAACAATGAAGCTTTCTTT
CDR3 protein: CASSTRTGENFMNNEAFF

D gene: NA
J gene: TRBJ1-2
V gene: TRBV28
clone size: NA
CDR3 DNA: TGTGCCAGCAGCGAAGGGCAGAACTATAGCTACACCTTC
CDR3 protein: CASSEGQNYSYTF

D gene: TRBD2
J gene: TRBJ2-1
V gene: TRBV4-1
clone size: NA
CDR3 DNA: TGCGCCAGCAGCCAAGCAACCCGACTAGCGGGAGATTTGATCTTC
CDR3 protein: CASSQATRLAGDLIF

D gene: NA
J gene: TRBJ2-7
V gene: TRBV12-3/TRBV12-4
clone size: NA
CDR3 DNA: TGTGCCAGCAACACCGAACCGGGCGAGCAGTACTTC
CDR3 protein: CASNTEPGEQYF

D gene: NA
J gene: TRBJ2-3
V gene: TRBV4-2
clone size: NA
CDR3 DNA: TGTACCAGCAGCCAAGATGGGCGGGGCACAGATACGCAGTATTTT
CDR3 protein: CTSSQDGRGTDTQYF

D gene: TRBD1
J gene: TRBJ2-3
V gene: TRBV12-3/TRBV12-4
clone size: NA
CDR3 DNA: TGTGCCAGCAGTTTAAACAGGGGTCGGAGCAATCAACCCCAGTATTTT
CDR3 protein: CASSLNRGRSNQPQYF

D gene: NA
J gene: TRBJ1-2
V gene: TRBV5-1
clone size: NA
CDR3 DNA: TGCGCCAGCAGTTTAGTAGGAGGAAGGAACTATGGCTACACCTTC
CDR3 protein: CASSLVGGRNYGYTF

D gene: TRBD1
J gene: TRBJ2-7
V gene: TRBV11-2
clone size: NA
CDR3 DNA: TGTGCCAGCAGACCCAGGACAGGGACCCACGAGCAGTACTTC
CDR3 protein: CASRPRTGTHEQYF

D gene: NA
J gene: TRBJ1-6
V gene: TRBV6-5
clone size: NA
CDR3 DNA: TGTGCCAGCAGTTACGGGACACTATATAATTCACCCCTCCACTTT
CDR3 protein: CASSYGTLYNSPLHF

D gene: NA
J gene: TRBJ1-1
V gene: TRBV5-4
clone size: few
CDR3 DNA: TGTGCCAGCAGCTTGTTCGACACTGAAGCTTTCTTT
CDR3 protein: CASSLFDTEAFF

D gene: NA
J gene: TRBJ2-1
V gene: TRBV29-1
clone size: NA
CDR3 DNA: TGCAGCGTTGAAAGAATCGGACATGAGCAGTTCTTC
CDR3 protein: CSVERIGHEQFF

D gene: TRBD1
J gene: TRBJ2-7
V gene: TRBV6-5
clone size: NA
CDR3 DNA: TGTGCCAGCACTTACTCGAGTCAGGGGGCCTACGAGCAGTACTTC
CDR3 protein: CASTYSSQGAYEQYF

D gene: TRBD2
J gene: TRBJ2-3
V gene: TRBV6-6
clone size: NA
CDR3 DNA: TGTGCCAGCAGGCTAAGCGGGACTAGCACAGGTACACAATATTTT
CDR3 protein: CASRLSGTSTGTQYF

D gene: NA
J gene: TRBJ2-1
V gene: TRBV20-1
clone size: few
CDR3 DNA: TGCAGTGCTCCTCGCGGCCCAGGGGGGGTAGGGAATGAGCAGTTCTTC
CDR3 protein: CSAPRGPGGVGNEQFF

D gene: TRBD1
J gene: TRBJ2-7
V gene: TRBV20-1
clone size: NA
CDR3 DNA: TGCAGTACTAGACCACCTCCCTGGGACAGGGACCTCCACGAGCAGTACTTT
CDR3 protein: CSTRPPPWDRDLHEQYF

D gene: NA
J gene: TRBJ1-2
V gene: TRBV11-2
clone size: NA
CDR3 DNA: TGTGCCAGCAGCTCCCCGCGAGGGAGGGGGAACTATGGCCACACCTTC
CDR3 protein: CASSSPRGRGNYGHTF

D gene: TRBD2
J gene: TRBJ2-3
V gene: TRBV14
clone size: NA
CDR3 DNA: TGTGCCAGCGGCCAAGTGGGGGGGAACACAGATACGCAGTATTTT
CDR3 protein: CASGQVGGNTDTQYF

D gene: NA
J gene: TRBJ2-7
V gene: TRBV6-5
clone size: NA
CDR3 DNA: TGTGCCAGCAGTTACACGGCTAAGGGTTTCGAGCAGTACTTC
CDR3 protein: CASSYTAKGFEQYF

D gene: NA
J gene: TRBJ1-5
V gene: TRBV29-1
clone size: few
CDR3 DNA: TGCAGCGTTGAAGAAGGGGGAAATCAGCCCCAGCATTTT
CDR3 protein: CSVEEGGNQPQHF

D gene: NA
J gene: TRBJ1-1
V gene: TRBV11-2
clone size: NA
CDR3 DNA: TGTGCCAGCAGCCCGGGACAAGGGCGGAAAGAAACTTTCTTT
CDR3 protein: CASSPGQGRKETFF

D gene: TRBD2
J gene: TRBJ2-7
V gene: TRBV20-1
clone size: NA
CDR3 DNA: TGTATTGCTACCGGACCAGGACTAGCGGGGACCTACGAGCAGTACTTC
CDR3 protein: CIATGPGLAGTYEQYF

D gene: NA
J gene: TRBJ2-7
V gene: TRBV6-6
clone size: NA
CDR3 DNA: TGTGTCAGCAGTTCTCGGGGAGCCATTGACGAGCAGTACTTC
CDR3 protein: CVSSSRGAIDEQYF

D gene: NA
J gene: TRBJ1-1
V gene: TRBV12-3/TRBV12-4
clone size: NA
CDR3 DNA: TGTGACAGCAACGAGGGCCACACTGAAGCTTTCTTT
CDR3 protein: CDSNEGHTEAFF

D gene: NA
J gene: TRBJ1-2
V gene: TRBV10-2
clone size: few
CDR3 DNA: TGCGCCAGCAGCGGGGACGGCCCCTTCGGCTACACCTTC
CDR3 protein: CASSGDGPFGYTF

D gene: NA
J gene: TRBJ1-2
V gene: TRBV29-1
clone size: NA
CDR3 DNA: TGCAGCGTTGGAGCGGTACGACTAGGTGGCTACATCTTC
CDR3 protein: CSVGAVRLGGYIF

D gene: NA
J gene: TRBJ2-7
V gene: TRBV6-5
clone size: NA
CDR3 DNA: TGTGCCAGCAGCCTCGACAAGGGGGGGACCTACGAGCAGTACTTC
CDR3 protein: CASSLDKGGTYEQYF

D gene: NA
J gene: TRBJ2-7
V gene: TRBV6-6
clone size: NA
CDR3 DNA: TGTGCCAGCAGTTCATGCCCAGGGAACGAGCAGTACTTC
CDR3 protein: CASSSCPGNEQYF

D gene: NA
J gene: TRBJ2-5
V gene: TRBV28
clone size: NA
CDR3 DNA: TGTGCCAGCAGTTTATTCGAGACCCAGTACTTC
CDR3 protein: CASSLFETQYF

D gene: NA
J gene: TRBJ2-7
V gene: TRBV20-1
clone size: NA
CDR3 DNA: TGCAGTGCTCAGGGGAGGGCGGCCTACGAGCAGTACTTC
CDR3 protein: CSAQGRAAYEQYF

D gene: NA
J gene: TRBJ1-5
V gene: TRBV4-2
clone size: many
CDR3 DNA: TGTGCCAGCAGCCAAGATCGGACGGGCAATCAGCCCCAGCATTTT
CDR3 protein: CASSQDRTGNQPQHF

D gene: NA
J gene: TRBJ1-5
V gene: TRBV6-2/TRBV6-3
clone size: NA
CDR3 DNA: TGTACCAGCAGTTACCTAAGTAACCAGCGTTTT
CDR3 protein: CTSSYLSNQRF